This record concerns one T cell receptor (beta chain) sequence. The antigen is undetermined. Other DNA sequences from this sample encode an identical CDR3 as well. The data were obtained in a study of cytomegalovirus exposure and HLA in healthy donors. General study results and limits: Cytomegalovirus-associated TCR beta chains were listed, numbering around 150. Across HLA loci, a later analysis found differing TCR association rates, with DRB1 most and HLA-C fewest.

The PCR employed 60 Vbeta primers together with 13 Jbeta primers. Original processing notes: Roughly 10 million shared chains were among approximately 80 million unique TCR beta chains counted in a later analysis. This table comes from immunoSEQ multiplex PCR, and its TCRdb copy is limited to in-frame clones, with some not included. Clone size and the V and J calls come from that table; the DNA yielded D and trimming. Among roughly 83,000 clones listed, 70% to 75% were seen once. CDR1 GTSNPN and CDR2 SVGIG come from the germline V gene (reference sequence). J lost 6 bases, V lost 3 bases, and 3 bases had no gene match. This CDR3 is 13 amino acids long. The donors (healthy individuals) were bone marrow donors.

The genes are TRBV30 and TRBJ1-2; 11 nucleotides align to TRBD1. Sample: PBMCs. The clonotype originates from a man aged 60-69 years in good health and CMV-seronegative. CDR3 in amino acids: CAWSPGQGDGYTF. CDR3 sequence (DNA): TGTGCCTGGAGCCCGGGACAGGGGGATGGCTACACCTTC.